This TCR beta chain was captured by sequencing in a study of T cells after yellow fever vaccination. Whole-study results and caveats: Within FACS-sorted repertoires, abundant clonotypes contaminating from the bulk population could be present.

Trimming took 4 bases from V and 3 from J; bases not matched to a gene: 8. CDR3 size: 15 residues. Germline assignment: CDR1 SGDLS and CDR2 YYNGEE. Notes on this clonotype: Its target is unknown.

TCRdb re-derived calls from the 5' RACE reads in MiXCR, one entry per CDR3 protein. This sample has some 560,000 distinct CDR3 sequences; under 25% occur once, and the top ten carry 13% to 15%. The V gene is TRBV9, the J gene TRBJ2-7; 9 nucleotides align to TRBD1. The starting material was PBMCs, obtained 15 days after the yellow fever booster vaccination. This TCR was recovered from a man aged 25-45 years who received the YFV17D yellow fever vaccine. In nucleotides, the CDR3 is TGTGCCAGCAGCCCGGGGACAGGGCTCAGCTACGAGCAGTACTTC. This encodes CASSPGTGLSYEQYF.